This T cell receptor (beta chain) appears in the sequencing data of a study of cytomegalovirus exposure and HLA in healthy donors. Study-wide results and limits: Judged likely to be a sequencing artifact was a cluster of highly shared sequence variants.

V lost 0 bases and J 2 bases, leaving 11 bases between the germline ends. Germline V gives CDR1 SGHRS, CDR2 YFSETQ. The CDR3 totals 15 residues. This PCR relied on a set of 60 Vbeta primers and 13 Jbeta primers. The repertoire was sequenced with immunoSEQ multiplex PCR; TCRdb's copy has only in-frame clones and lacks some. The sample holds some 51,000 clones; about three quarters are singletons and the top ten take about 2.3%. In this sample, this clone turned up a few times. The antigen remains unidentified. The chain uses TRBV5-1 and TRBJ2-5, with TRBD2 as a possible D gene (6 bases). The sequence came from a female donor in good health and CMV-seronegative. The sample was PBMCs. This chain's CDR3 is CASSLGSGWQETQYF. The CDR3, as DNA: TGCGCCAGCAGCTTGGGCAGCGGGTGGCAAGAGACCCAGTACTTC.